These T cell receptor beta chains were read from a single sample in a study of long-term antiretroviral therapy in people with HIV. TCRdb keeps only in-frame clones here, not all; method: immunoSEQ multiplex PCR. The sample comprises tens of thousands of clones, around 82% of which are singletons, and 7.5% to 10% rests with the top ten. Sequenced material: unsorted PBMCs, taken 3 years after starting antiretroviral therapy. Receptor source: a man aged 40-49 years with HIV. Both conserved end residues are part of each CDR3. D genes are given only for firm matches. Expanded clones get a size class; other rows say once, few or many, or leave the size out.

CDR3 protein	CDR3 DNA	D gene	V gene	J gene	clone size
CASNEGLGQPQHF	TGTGCCAGCAACGAAGGGTTAGGGCAGCCCCAGCATTTT	-	TRBV7-2	TRBJ1-5	-
CAGSLGQGTEQYF	TGTGCCGGCAGTTTGGGACAGGGGACCGAGCAGTACTTC	TRBD1	TRBV11-2	TRBJ2-7	-
CASSQELAGPRYF	TGCGCCAGCAGCCAAGAACTAGCGGGACCCCGGTACTTC	TRBD2	TRBV4-1	TRBJ2-7	-
CAWSNSFYNEQFF	TGTGCCTGGAGCAACAGCTTCTACAATGAGCAGTTCTTC	-	TRBV30	TRBJ2-1	-
CASSARQGAGANVLTF	TGTGCCAGCAGCGCGAGACAGGGGGCTGGGGCCAACGTCCTGACTTTC	TRBD1	TRBV9	TRBJ2-6	-
CASTLGEQYF	TGTGCCAGCACCCTGGGAGAGCAGTACTTC	-	TRBV21-1	TRBJ2-7	-
CASSNNNRRLNTEAFF	TGTGCCAGCAGTAACAACAACAGGCGACTGAACACTGAAGCTTTCTTT	-	TRBV6-6	TRBJ1-1	-
CAWNRGATEAFF	TGTGCCTGGAACAGGGGGGCCACTGAAGCTTTCTTT	TRBD1	TRBV30	TRBJ1-1	-
CASRLDSTGGFRSNQPQHF	TGTGCAAGTCGCTTAGATAGCACAGGGGGATTTAGGAGCAATCAGCCCCAGCATTTT	-	TRBV12-2	TRBJ1-5	-
CASSFAGGDTGELFF	TGTGCCAGCAGTTTCGCGGGGGGTGACACCGGGGAGCTGTTTTTT	TRBD2	TRBV6-5	TRBJ2-2	-
CASSKTGEITDTQYF	TGCGCCAGCAGCAAGACAGGGGAGATCACAGATACGCAGTATTTT	TRBD1	TRBV5-1	TRBJ2-3	-
CASSDRGSGNTIYF	TGTGCCAGCAGTGACAGAGGCTCTGGAAACACCATATATTTT	-	TRBV2	TRBJ1-3	-
CASSTQQANYGYTF	TGTGCCAGCAGCACCCAGCAAGCTAACTATGGCTACACCTTC	-	TRBV6-5	TRBJ1-2	-
CASSSGTGGYEQFF	TGTGCCAGCAGTTCCGGGACAGGGGGCTATGAGCAGTTCTTC	TRBD1	TRBV27	TRBJ2-1	-
CASSQVYTQSLVGNTIYF	TGCGCCAGCAGCCAAGTTTACACTCAATCACTCGTCGGAAACACCATATATTTT	-	TRBV4-1	TRBJ1-3	once
CASSLSTDTQYF	TGTGCCAGCAGCCTCAGCACAGATACGCAGTATTTT	-	TRBV21-1	TRBJ2-3	-